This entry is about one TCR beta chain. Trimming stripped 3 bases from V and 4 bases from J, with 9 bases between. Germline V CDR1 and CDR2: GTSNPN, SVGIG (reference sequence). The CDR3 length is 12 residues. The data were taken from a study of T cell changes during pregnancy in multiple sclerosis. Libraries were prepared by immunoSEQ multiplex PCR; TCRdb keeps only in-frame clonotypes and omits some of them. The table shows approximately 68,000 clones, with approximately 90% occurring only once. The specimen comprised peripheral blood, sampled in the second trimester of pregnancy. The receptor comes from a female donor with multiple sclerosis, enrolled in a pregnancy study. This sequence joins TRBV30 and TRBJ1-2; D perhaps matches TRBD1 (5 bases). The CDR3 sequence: CAWSGGSYGYTF. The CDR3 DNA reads TGTGCCTGGAGCGGGGGGAGCTATGGCTACACCTTC.